The rows below give T cell receptor beta chains drawn from one sample of a study of T cell repertoires in cytomegalovirus infection. TCRdb used MiXCR to reprocess the reads, holding one entry per CDR3 protein. The data show approximately 500,000 distinct CDR3 sequences, 16% seen once. The specimen sequenced was CD8+ T cells from PBMCs. The receptors derive from a human donor in good health (CMV status not recorded). Some clones in this sample may be carry-over from other donors' samples. CDR3s include the opening cysteine and the closing phenylalanine or tryptophan. D genes are given only for firm matches. Clone size appears in some rows only: once, few, many, or a class for an expanded clone.

TRBD1 TRBJ2-1 - TRBV5-8 CASSFGGTGIYNEQFF TGTGCCAGCAGCTTTGGGGGGACAGGTATATACAATGAGCAGTTCTTC
- TRBJ2-3 few TRBV6-4 CASSPTLGTRDTQYF TGTGCCAGCAGCCCGACTCTGGGTACACGAGATACGCAGTATTTT
- TRBJ1-2 - TRBV12-3/TRBV12-4 CASTIAVNYGYTF TGTGCCAGCACCATAGCCGTTAACTATGGCTACACCTTC
- TRBJ1-1 - TRBV28 CASNGLQESNTEAFF TGTGCCAGCAACGGGTTACAGGAATCGAACACTGAAGCTTTCTTT
- TRBJ1-3 - TRBV3-1 CASSQRAWSGNTIYF TGTGCCAGCAGCCAAAGGGCGTGGAGCGGAAACACCATATATTTT
- TRBJ1-5 many TRBV19 CASSIKARQGNQPQHF TGTGCCAGTAGTATAAAAGCAAGGCAGGGGAATCAGCCCCAGCATTTT
TRBD2 TRBJ2-1 many TRBV4-1 CASSQRAGPNEQFF TGCGCCAGCAGTCAGCGAGCGGGGCCCAATGAGCAGTTCTTC
- TRBJ1-1 many TRBV11-2 CASSKWGGEWYNSEAFF TGTGCCAGCAGCAAATGGGGAGGGGAGTGGTACAACTCTGAAGCTTTCTTT
- TRBJ1-2 few TRBV6-5 CASFRSNYGYTF TGTGCCAGCTTTAGATCTAACTATGGCTACACCTTC
- TRBJ2-1 once TRBV20-1 CSATSTPGTEYNEQFF TGCAGTGCTACCTCAACCCCCGGGACGGAATACAATGAGCAGTTCTTC
- TRBJ2-4 many TRBV7-9 CASSLRGPGNIQYF TGTGCCAGCAGCTTACGAGGCCCTGGAAACATTCAGTACTTC
- TRBJ1-2 few TRBV6-5 CASSLNPDRFYGYTF TGTGCCAGCAGCCTCAACCCCGACAGGTTCTATGGCTACACCTTC
- TRBJ1-1 many TRBV6-1 CASSPKGGWTEAFF TGTGCCAGCAGCCCAAAGGGGGGTTGGACTGAAGCTTTCTTT
TRBD2 TRBJ2-5 - TRBV20-1 CSARPRGGETQYF TGCAGTGCTAGACCACGGGGGGGAGAGACCCAGTACTTC
- TRBJ1-4 - TRBV28 CASSSHRATNEKLFF TGTGCCAGCAGTTCCCACAGAGCAACTAATGAAAAACTGTTTTTT
- TRBJ2-1 many TRBV19 CASSTRVGASYEQFF TGTGCCAGTAGTACGAGGGTAGGGGCTTCGTATGAGCAGTTCTTC
- TRBJ2-5 - TRBV7-7 CASSLGEGFQETQYF TGTGCCAGCAGCTTAGGAGAGGGGTTTCAAGAGACCCAGTACTTC
- TRBJ2-3 many TRBV7-6 CASSLGMGTDTQYF TGTGCCAGCAGCTTAGGGATGGGCACAGATACGCAGTATTTT
- TRBJ2-1 many TRBV28 CASSQRDEQFF TGTGCCAGCAGTCAAAGGGATGAGCAGTTCTTC
- TRBJ2-2 many TRBV19 CASSIPGVGPRTGELFF TGTGCCAGTAGTATTCCCGGGGTCGGTCCCCGAACCGGGGAGCTGTTTTTT
TRBD2 TRBJ2-3 - TRBV6-2/TRBV6-3 CASSRLASTDTQYF TGTGCCAGCAGCCGACTAGCTAGCACAGATACGCAGTATTTT
- TRBJ2-5 few TRBV27 CASSARGGVQETQYF TGTGCCAGCAGTGCAAGGGGGGGGGTGCAAGAGACCCAGTACTTC
TRBD1 TRBJ1-2 many TRBV7-3 CASSPGGRGDYGYTF TGTGCCAGCAGCCCAGGGGGTAGGGGTGACTATGGCTACACCTTC
TRBD2 TRBJ2-1 many TRBV2 CASFQTEGGGSSYNEQFF TGTGCCAGCTTTCAGACGGAGGGCGGCGGGAGTTCCTACAATGAGCAGTTCTTC